The following is a T cell receptor (beta chain) sequence with its context. With V trimmed by 5 bases and J by 1 base, 13 bases remained unmatched. Per the germline V gene, CDR1 is MGHDK and CDR2 is SYGVNS. CDR3 size: 19 residues. This entry comes from a study of T cells in Graves' hyperthyroidism and ophthalmopathy. Amplification of TCR beta CDR3 regions was performed using RNA transcripts as template. When the TCR CDR3 underwent first-round RT-PCR, the HTBI primer set was used. Using its own MiXCR run on the multiplex PCR reads, TCRdb lists one record per CDR3 protein. The table has approximately 700,000 distinct CDR3 sequences, 45% seen once; the top ten hold about 7.2%.

The source material was peripheral blood or thyroid tissue (not recorded which). J is TRBJ2-6 and V is TRBV25-1, with 8 bases matching TRBD1. This receptor was taken from an adult man with Graves' disease, either hyperthyroidism or ophthalmopathy (not recorded which). For the CDR3, the DNA is TGTGCCAGCAGTTTATCAGGGGCAGGGGGCTTTTCTGGGGCCAACGTCCTGACTTTC. This codes for CASSLSGAGGFSGANVLTF.